This TCR delta chain was observed in a study of gamma-delta T cells after stem cell transplantation. TCRdb re-processed the RT-PCR reads using CATT. The table includes thousands of delta-chain clones, 21% detected once. CDR1 and CDR2 (germline): GEAIGNYY, EKD. CDR3 length: 19 amino acids. J gave up 0 bases and V 3 bases, and 8 bases lay outside the gene matches. This clone ranks as medium-sized. This chain joins TRDV2 and TRDJ3, with 9 bases fitting TRDD3. The sample was gamma-delta T cells. The sequence was collected from a human donor. It is not recorded whose cells these are; they may come from a transplant donor. The CDR3 nucleotides read TGTGCCTGTGACCCAACTGGGGGACTGAGCTCCTGGGACACCCGACAGATGTTTTTC. Amino acids: CACDPTGGLSSWDTRQMFF.